The present entry profiles one TCR beta chain with its context. This clonotype was found many times. Its antigen target is currently unknown. No base-level quality is on record; no much larger clone is a single base apart. This sample was included in a study of early T cells in non-severe SARS-CoV-2 infection (dated by TCRdb to the early 2020s). Turning to the overall study: TCR sequencing used bulk RNA from unsorted whole blood, so alpha and beta chains could not be paired.

The study was a case-control design nested within a healthcare worker cohort in London, UK, with weekly nasopharyngeal swab PCR tests and blood sampling. Healthcare workers were enrolled in the week of the UK lockdown, from 23 to 31 March 2020, and were followed every week for up to roughly 16 weeks. Libraries were prepared through 5' RACE. Sequencing was performed on a NextSeq 500. Unique molecular identifiers were attached to individual cDNA molecules in the TCR library protocol so that sequencing error and PCR bias could be corrected. Both TCR alpha and beta chains were sequenced, and tight co-correlation was observed between alpha and beta sequence abundances in each sample. The authors' analysis ran thus. Decombinator V4 was used to annotate TCR sequences for V gene, J gene and CDR3. Expanded TCRs were defined as changing significantly between any two time points under a Poisson model with p below 0.0001. TCR abundances were normalised to the total number of TCRs sequenced per sample and expressed as counts per million. MAIT TCRs were defined by TRAV1-2 paired with TRAJ12, TRAJ20 or TRAJ33, and iNKT TCRs by TRAV10 paired with TRAJ18. A search of VDJdb, accessed on 1 November 2021, was run for TCRs annotated to CMV, EBV and SARS-CoV-2, with TCRs annotated for multiple antigens excluded. TCRdb reprocessing: public reads trimmed at Q25 with fastp, clones called with MiXCR, in-frame beta chains kept. One record per CDR3 amino acid sequence lists the most common genes and DNA. The V and J calls here are based on TCRdb, not the publication. This sample lists 65,000 to 75,000 distinct CDR3 sequences; roughly 11% were detected once. 3.8% of the sample is taken by the ten largest.

The CDR3 runs 11 amino acids, cysteine and phenylalanine included. Only the CDR3 part of the read is kept: 33 bases, read in frame from the first base. As encoded in the germline V gene, CDR1 is SQVTM while CDR2 is ANQGSEA. Germline trimming: 7 bases from V, 8 bases from J; junction bases outside gene matches: 8. General conclusions and limits of the study: VDJdb matching was skewed toward anti-spike CD8 responses and likely underestimated virus-specific expansions, missing private and CD4 specificities.

The TCR comes from an adult who was a healthcare worker with PCR-confirmed SARS-CoV-2 infection or an uninfected control (not recorded which). The sequenced sample consisted of whole blood. The rearrangement joined TRBV29-1 to TRBJ2-7, with 7 middle bases fitting TRBD2. CDR3 reads: CSAEAGRKQYF. The DNA sequence is given as TGCAGCGCTGAGGCCGGGAGGAAGCAGTACTTC.